This T cell receptor (beta chain) comes out of a study of blood T cell repertoires in COVID-19. Study overall: Collection of acute and convalescent COVID-19 samples took place in the United States, Italy and Spain. T cells, B-cell-depleted T cells, or PBMCs supplied cDNA or gDNA.

Measured with immunoSEQ multiplex PCR; TCRdb has only the in-frame clones, and not every one. This sample has roughly 53,000 clones, with roughly nine tenths found just once. This clone was observed a single time. The clonotype was recovered from a woman between 40 and 50 years old with active COVID-19. Sequencing input: peripheral blood.

This CDR3 reads CASSFEGVGPQHF. DNA for the CDR3: TGTGCCAGCAGCTTTGAGGGGGTAGGGCCCCAGCATTTT. The chain combines TRBV11-2 with TRBJ1-5; a possible D gene is TRBD1 (6 bases). This CDR3 comprises 13 residues. V lost 3 bases and J 9 bases, leaving 12 bases between the germline ends. CDR1 and CDR2 (germline): SGHAT, FQNNGV. The full variable domain, in which reference TRBV11-2 and TRBJ1-5 provide the parts outside the CDR3, is EAGVAQSPRYKIIEKRQSVAFWCNPISGHATLYWYQQILGQGPKLLIQFQNNGVVDDSQLPKDRFSAERLKGVDSTLKIQPAKLEDSAVYLCASSFEGVGPQHFGDGTRLSIL.